One sample yielded the 17 T cell receptor beta chains listed below, sequenced in a study of CD8+ T cells in alopecia areata. Extracted from the samples, RNA was reverse transcribed into cDNA to serve as the sequencing template. Assay: immunoSEQ multiplex PCR; the TCRdb copy retains only in-frame clones and omits some. The sample has just over 150,000 clones, about 50% seen once; the top ten hold just under 20%. The sequencing used CD8+ T cells sorted from blood, collected at week 0. The receptors were sampled from a human donor with alopecia areata.

The chain combines TRBV7-9 with TRBJ2-3; D is uncertain. Trimming removed 8 bases at V and 11 bases at J, with 5 bases between. The CDR3 totals 8 residues. Germline CDR1 and CDR2: SEHNR and FQNEAQ (reference sequence). The DNA of the CDR3 is TGTGCCAGCCCGGAGCAGTATTTT. Its protein is CASPEQYF. Full variable domain (remainder filled in from reference TRBV7-9 and TRBJ2-3): DTGVSQNPRHKITKRGQNVTFRCDPISEHNRLYWYRQTLGQGPEFLTYFQNEAQLEKSRLLSDRFSAERPKGSFSTLEIQRTEQGDSAMYLCASPEQYFGPGTRLTVL.

This clone has just one count. The genes are TRBV11-2 and TRBJ2-7, with D possibly matching TRBD2 (6 bases). This CDR3 contains 13 residues. The V end lost 4 bases, the J end lost 13 bases, and 20 bases lay between the germline ends. The germline V gene encodes CDR1 SGHAT and CDR2 FQNNGV. The CDR3 nucleotides read TGTGCCAGCAGCTCAAAACCGAAGGAGGGTATTTACTTC. Its protein product is CASSSKPKEGIYF. The variable domain in full, completed from reference TRBV11-2 and TRBJ2-7, reads EAGVAQSPRYKIIEKRQSVAFWCNPISGHATLYWYQQILGQGPKLLIQFQNNGVVDDSQLPKDRFSAERLKGVDSTLKIQPAKLEDSAVYLCASSSKPKEGIYFGPGTRLTVT.

This clone came up a few times. The same CDR3 arises from other DNA sequences in this sample as well. The CDR3 is CASSLGDTQYF. In DNA, the CDR3 is TGTGCCAGCAGTTTAGGAGATACGCAGTATTTT. V and J are TRBV27 and TRBJ2-3; no firm D call. Per germline, CDR1 MNHEY and CDR2 SMNVEV (reference sequence). The V end lost 2 bases, the J end lost 5 bases, and 2 bases lay between the germline ends. The CDR3 loop spans 11 amino acids.

V gene TRBV11-2 combines with J gene TRBJ2-3; possibly TRBD2 for D (5 bases). CDR1 is SGHAT, CDR2 FQNNGV, per germline. V was shortened by 5 bases and J by 1 base, with 7 bases between the two germline ends. This CDR3 has 13 amino acids. The CDR3 region is CASSGSRTDTQYF. In nucleotides, the CDR3 is TGTGCCAGCAGCGGGAGCCGCACAGATACGCAGTATTTT. The full variable domain, its missing parts supplied by reference TRBV11-2 and TRBJ2-3, is EAGVAQSPRYKIIEKRQSVAFWCNPISGHATLYWYQQILGQGPKLLIQFQNNGVVDDSQLPKDRFSAERLKGVDSTLKIQPAKLEDSAVYLCASSGSRTDTQYFGPGTRLTVL.

As for this clone: The DNA is omitted, as the CDR3 cannot be located on it reliably, and the CDR3 follows TCRdb's listing. The chain links TRBV27 to TRBJ2-3; the listed D gene, TRBD2, was not tested against the DNA. The CDR3 totals 15 residues, both ends included. Germline V CDR1 and CDR2: MNHEY, SMNVEV (reference sequence). This CDR3 reads CASSSSGVSADTQYF.

This clone was picked up a small number of times. The J gene is TRBJ2-1, the V gene TRBV4-3, with no clear D. V dropped 1 base and J dropped 9 bases, with 10 bases sitting between them. The CDR3 loop spans 13 amino acids. Germline V gene lookup returns CDR1 LGHNA and CDR2 YSLEER. In DNA form, the CDR3 reads TGCGCCAGCAGCCAAGTGCGTACGGCTGAGCAGTTCTTC. Its protein is CASSQVRTAEQFF.

The rearrangement joins TRBV27 to TRBJ2-7; D could derive from TRBD1 or TRBD2 (6 bases each). Germline assignment: CDR1 MNHEY and CDR2 SMNVEV (reference sequence). V dropped 3 bases and J dropped 4 bases, with 22 bases sitting between them. The length of the CDR3 is 17 residues. DNA of the CDR3: TGTGCCAGCAGTTTTCAACGGACAGAAGGACTACCATACGAGCAGTACTTC. This codes for CASSFQRTEGLPYEQYF.

This chain uses TRBV15 with TRBJ1-2; possibly TRBD1 for D (6 bases). This CDR3 is built from 17 residues. Germline lookup yields CDR1 LNHNV and CDR2 YYDKDF (reference sequence). V was shortened by 0 bases and J by 0 bases, with 14 bases between the two germline ends. The DNA of the CDR3 is TGTGCCACCAGCAGAGATCGTTTGGCAGGGGCTAACTATGGCTACACCTTC. Translating it yields CATSRDRLAGANYGYTF.

This clone was seen ten or more times. This chain links TRBV7-2 with TRBJ2-7; D remains unclear. This CDR3 contains 13 residues. CDR1 and CDR2 (germline): SGHTA, FQGNSA. V lost 1 base, J lost 0 bases, and 4 bases lay in between. The CDR3 DNA reads as TGTGCCAGCAGCTTAGACCCCTCCTACGAGCAGTACTTC. Translation: CASSLDPSYEQYF.

V and J are TRBV19 and TRBJ1-1, with 7 bases fitting TRBD1. Germline-derived CDR1 and CDR2 are LNHDA and SQIVND (reference sequence). V shed 3 bases, J shed 1 base, and the junction held 11 bases outside the gene matches. The CDR3 runs 17 residues. The CDR3 here is CASSMIQGRGPNTEAFF. CDR3 in DNA: TGTGCCAGTAGTATGATACAGGGGCGCGGACCGAACACTGAAGCTTTCTTT.

The V and J genes are TRBV4-2 and TRBJ1-1, with no clear D. This CDR3 is built from 15 residues. Germline CDR1 LGHNA, CDR2 YNFKEQ. The V end was cut by 1 base, the J end by 2 bases, with 11 bases between. The CDR3 region is CASSQGTNYNTEAFF. The CDR3 DNA reads as TGTGCCAGCAGCCAAGGAACTAACTATAACACTGAAGCTTTCTTT.

The chain joins TRBV4-1 to TRBJ2-7; D may correspond to TRBD1 or TRBD2 (5 bases each). Germline V gene data show CDR1 as MGHRA and CDR2 as YSYEKL. The ends were cut back, 5 bases at V and 6 bases at J, with 17 bases in the middle. The CDR3 is made up of 14 amino acids. The CDR3 DNA follows: TGCGCCAGCAGCTCACGCGCTGCAGGGAGCGAGCAGTACTTC. Translated, it gives CASSSRAAGSEQYF.

This chain links TRBV9 with TRBJ2-3, with no clear D. This CDR3 contains 12 residues. Germline lookup yields CDR1 SGDLS and CDR2 YYNGEE. V lost 4 bases and J lost 2, with 5 bases in between. This chain's CDR3 is CASSPNTDTQYF. CDR3 nucleotides: TGTGCCAGCAGCCCTAACACAGATACGCAGTATTTT.

This clone was detected a few times. The V and J genes are TRBV2 and TRBJ2-2, with 10 bases fitting TRBD2. V was pared by 3 bases and J by 2 bases, with 6 bases of the junction left unmatched. The CDR3 extends over 17 amino acids. Germline values: CDR1 SNHLY, CDR2 FYNNEI. The CDR3 coding sequence is TGTGCCAGCAGTGATGCTAGCGGGGGACCCAACACCGGGGAGCTGTTTTTT. Residues: CASSDASGGPNTGELFF.

This clone was counted a few times. The rearrangement joins TRBV30 to TRBJ1-1; tentative D call: TRBD1 (6 bases). Germline lookup yields CDR1 GTSNPN and CDR2 SVGIG (reference sequence). The CDR3 consists of 14 residues. The ends were cut back, 4 bases at V and 3 bases at J, with 15 bases in the middle. CDR3 DNA: TGTGCCTGGAATCTCGGGGGGGCCCACACTGAAGCTTTCTTT. Its translation is CAWNLGGAHTEAFF.

This clone was observed a handful of times. The chain uses TRBV7-9 and TRBJ2-4, with unresolved D. Germline CDR1 is SEHNR and CDR2 is FQNEAQ (reference sequence). There are 12 residues in the CDR3. V gave up 7 bases and J gave up 8 bases, with 12 bases separating them. CDR3 in DNA: TGTGCCAGCAACGAAGACCCGGACATTCAGTACTTC. Protein product: CASNEDPDIQYF.

The J gene is TRBJ1-4, the V gene TRBV9; TRBD1 is a possible D gene (5 bases). The CDR3 covers 14 residues. The germline CDR1 and CDR2 sequences are SGDLS and YYNGEE. V was trimmed by 0 bases and J by 4 bases, leaving 7 bases between them. In DNA, the CDR3 is TGTGCCAGCAGCGTAGGGGGACGTAATGAAAAACTGTTTTTT. Translation gives CASSVGGRNEKLFF.